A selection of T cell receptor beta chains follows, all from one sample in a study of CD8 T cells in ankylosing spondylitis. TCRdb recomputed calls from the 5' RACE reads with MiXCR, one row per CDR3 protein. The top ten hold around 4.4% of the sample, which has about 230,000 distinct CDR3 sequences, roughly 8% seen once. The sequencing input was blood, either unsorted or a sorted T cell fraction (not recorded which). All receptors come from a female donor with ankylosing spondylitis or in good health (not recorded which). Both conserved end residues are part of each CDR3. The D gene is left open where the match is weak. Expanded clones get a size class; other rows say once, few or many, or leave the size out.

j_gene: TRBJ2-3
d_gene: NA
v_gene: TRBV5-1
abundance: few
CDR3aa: CASSLEGYAVTDTQYF
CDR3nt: TGCGCCAGCAGCTTGGAGGGCTACGCCGTCACAGATACGCAGTATTTT

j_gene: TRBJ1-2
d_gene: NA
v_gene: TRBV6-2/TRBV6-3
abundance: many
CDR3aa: CASSYSPDYYGYTF
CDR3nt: TGTGCCAGCAGTTACTCGCCAGACTACTATGGCTACACCTTC

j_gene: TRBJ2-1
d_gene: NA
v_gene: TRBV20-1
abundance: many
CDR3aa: CSALVGGKVNEQFF
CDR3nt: TGCAGTGCTCTGGTCGGCGGGAAGGTAAATGAGCAGTTCTTC

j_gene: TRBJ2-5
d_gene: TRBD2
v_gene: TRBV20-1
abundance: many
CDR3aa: CSARGLAVQETQYF
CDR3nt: TGCAGTGCCCGGGGACTAGCGGTACAAGAGACCCAGTACTTC

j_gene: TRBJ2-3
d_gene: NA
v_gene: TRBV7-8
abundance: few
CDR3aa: CASSLRIVGADTQYF
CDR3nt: TGTGCCAGCAGCTTACGAATAGTGGGAGCCGATACGCAGTATTTT

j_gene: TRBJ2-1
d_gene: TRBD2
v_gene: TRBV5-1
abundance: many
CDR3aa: CASSLRLAGGLSSYNEQFF
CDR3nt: TGCGCCAGCAGCTTGAGACTAGCGGGGGGTCTCAGCTCCTACAATGAGCAGTTCTTC

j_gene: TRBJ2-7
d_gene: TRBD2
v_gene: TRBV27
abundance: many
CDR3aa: CASSFFGSGSYYEQYF
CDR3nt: TGTGCCAGCAGTTTTTTTGGGAGCGGGAGTTATTACGAGCAGTACTTC

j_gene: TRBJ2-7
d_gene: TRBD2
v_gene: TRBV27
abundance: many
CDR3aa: CASSPGTSGTSYEQYF
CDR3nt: TGTGCCAGCAGTCCAGGGACTAGCGGGACCTCCTACGAGCAGTACTTC

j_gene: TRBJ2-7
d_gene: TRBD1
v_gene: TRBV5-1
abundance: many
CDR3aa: CASSSTGTYEQYF
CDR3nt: TGCGCCAGCAGCTCGACAGGGACCTACGAGCAGTACTTC

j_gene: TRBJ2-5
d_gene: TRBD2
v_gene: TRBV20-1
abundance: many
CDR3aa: CSAIKGSGSGETQYF
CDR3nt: TGCAGTGCTATCAAGGGTAGCGGGAGTGGGGAGACCCAGTACTTC

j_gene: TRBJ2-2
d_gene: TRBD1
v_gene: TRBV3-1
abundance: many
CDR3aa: CASSQDGTGGVTGELFF
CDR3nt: TGTGCCAGCAGCCAAGATGGGACAGGGGGCGTCACCGGGGAGCTGTTTTTT

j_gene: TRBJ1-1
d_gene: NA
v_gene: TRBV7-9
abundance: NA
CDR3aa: CVSSLALRNTEAFF
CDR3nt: TGTGTCAGCAGCTTAGCGCTCCGGAACACTGAAGCTTTCTTT

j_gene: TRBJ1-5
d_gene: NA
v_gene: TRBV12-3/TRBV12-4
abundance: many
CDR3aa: CASSLVGYQPQHF
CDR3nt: TGTGCCAGCAGTTTAGTGGGTTATCAGCCCCAGCATTTT

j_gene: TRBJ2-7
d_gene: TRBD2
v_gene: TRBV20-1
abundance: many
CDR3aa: CSALLAGPGYEQYF
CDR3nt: TGCAGTGCGCTTCTAGCGGGGCCGGGCTACGAGCAGTACTTC

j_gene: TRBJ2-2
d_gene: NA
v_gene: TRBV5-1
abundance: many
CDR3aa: CASSLGLDTGELFF
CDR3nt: TGCGCCAGCAGCCTGGGTCTAGACACCGGGGAGCTGTTTTTT

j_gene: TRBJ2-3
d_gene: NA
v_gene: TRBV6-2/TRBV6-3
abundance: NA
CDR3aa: CASSYGEEGTDTQYF
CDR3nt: TGTGCCAGCAGTTACGGGGAGGAGGGCACAGATACGCAGTATTTT